The 27 T cell receptor beta chains below were found in one sample sequenced in a study of human thymus T cells. The protocol was immunoSEQ multiplex PCR, while the TCRdb copy is restricted to in-frame clones and leaves out a portion. In the table there are 55,000 to 70,000 clones, about 94% of which are singletons. Sequenced: blood. The receptor set was obtained from a boy under two years old with a congenital heart defect but otherwise immunologically healthy.

The chain employs TRBV10-3 and TRBJ1-2; 7 bases are a match to TRBD1. After removal of 4 bases from V and 4 bases from J, the junction contained 3 bases not matched to a gene. The CDR3 totals 13 residues. The germline gives CDR1 ENHRY, CDR2 SYGVKD. This CDR3 is CAISADRAYGYTF. In DNA, the CDR3 is TGTGCCATCAGTGCTGACAGGGCCTATGGCTACACCTTC.

V gene TRBV5-1 combines with J gene TRBJ2-3, with 10 bases aligning to TRBD2. Per the germline V gene, CDR1 is SGHRS and CDR2 is YFSETQ. This CDR3 is 16 amino acids long. Germline trimming cut 5 bases from V and 4 bases from J; bases unmatched to any gene: 10. CDR3 protein: CASSRGAGGRADTQYF. As DNA, the CDR3 is TGCGCCAGCAGTCGGGGAGCGGGGGGGCGCGCAGATACGCAGTATTTT.

The rearrangement uses TRBV15 and TRBJ2-7; perhaps TRBD2 as D (5 bases). This CDR3 is built from 14 residues. V dropped 0 bases and J dropped 2 bases, with 8 bases sitting between them. Germline V gene data show CDR1 as LNHNV and CDR2 as YYDKDF (reference sequence). DNA for the CDR3: TGTGCCACCAGCAGAGATCGGGGAACCTACGAGCAGTACTTC. As protein: CATSRDRGTYEQYF. The full variable domain, rest sourced from reference TRBV15 and TRBJ2-7, is DAMVIQNPRYQVTQFGKPVTLSCSQTLNHNVMYWYQQKSSQAPKLLFHYYDKDFNNEADTPDNFQSRRPNTSFCFLDIRSPGLGDTAMYLCATSRDRGTYEQYFGPGTRLTVT.

This clone turned up a few times. CDR3: CASQGGTEAFF. DNA of the CDR3: TGTGCCTCTCAGGGGGGAACTGAAGCTTTCTTT. The chain combines TRBV10-3 with TRBJ1-1, with TRBD1 matching over 7 bases. V lost 11 bases, J lost 5 bases, and 5 bases stayed unmatched. The CDR3 is made up of 11 amino acids. The germline gives CDR1 ENHRY, CDR2 SYGVKD.

The rearrangement joins TRBV5-4 to TRBJ1-3; 10 positions agree with TRBD1. The V and J ends lost 0 bases and 0 bases, in that order; junction bases with no gene match: 3. CDR1 is SGHNT and CDR2 is YYREEE in the germline V gene (reference sequence). The CDR3 loop spans 17 amino acids. CDR3 DNA: TGTGCCAGCAGCTTGGGACAGGGGGCTTTCTCTGGAAACACCATATATTTT. Protein: CASSLGQGAFSGNTIYF.

The V call is TRBV7-9, the J call TRBJ2-4, with D possibly matching TRBD2 (6 bases). The CDR3 has 16 residues. The germline V gene has CDR1 SEHNR and CDR2 FQNEAQ (reference sequence). The V gene lost 7 bases and the J gene lost 1 base, with 17 bases spanning the gap. The CDR3 spells CASTPDSAGAKNIQYF. In DNA form, the CDR3 reads TGTGCCAGCACCCCGGACTCGGCGGGGGCCAAAAACATTCAGTACTTC.

The gene calls are TRBV19 and TRBJ2-1; 8 positions match TRBD1. CDR1 is LNHDA, CDR2 SQIVND, per germline (reference sequence). The J segment lost 3 bases and the V segment lost 4 bases, leaving 5 bases of the junction unmatched. This CDR3 has 15 residues. The CDR3 nucleotides read TGTGCCAGTAGTAGTCAGGGGGCGGTCTACAATGAGCAGTTCTTC. Amino acids: CASSSQGAVYNEQFF.

V and J are TRBV6-1 and TRBJ1-2, with D possibly being TRBD1 (5 bases). The germline V gene encodes CDR1 MNHNS and CDR2 SASEGT. Trimming stripped 2 bases from V and 2 bases from J, with 9 bases between. The CDR3 totals 14 residues. The DNA for the CDR3 is TGTGCCAGCAGTGAATGGGGGGAAAACTATGGCTACACCTTC. Translating it yields CASSEWGENYGYTF.

This clone came up a few times. At one of its ends the junction is not consistent with the germline gene, which may arise from a read error. This chain joins TRBV6-1 and TRBJ1-1, with D unclear. CDR3 length: 15 amino acids. In germline, CDR1 is MNHNS, CDR2 SASEGT. The CDR3 loop is CAISDGGEMNTEAFF. CDR3 nucleotide sequence: TGTGCCATCAGTGACGGAGGCGAAATGAACACTGAAGCTTTCTTT.

A single count supports this clone. V is TRBV5-1 and J is TRBJ2-5, with TRBD2 matching over 9 bases. V was pared by 3 bases and J by 2 bases, with 5 bases of the junction left unmatched. CDR1 and CDR2 from the germline V gene are SGHRS and YFSETQ. The CDR3 spans 15 residues. CDR3 region: CASSYTSGYQETQYF. The CDR3 DNA follows: TGCGCCAGCAGCTATACTAGCGGGTATCAAGAGACCCAGTACTTC.

V gene TRBV13 combines with J gene TRBJ2-7; possible D gene TRBD2, 5 bases. V was clipped by 3 bases and J by 6 bases, with 12 bases between them. The CDR3 loop spans 13 amino acids. Per the germline V gene, CDR1 is PRHDT and CDR2 is FYEKMQ (reference sequence). CDR3 nucleotide sequence: TGTGCCAGCAGCTTGACGGGAAGGGTCGAGCAGTACTTC. This gives the protein CASSLTGRVEQYF.

This clone was observed once. This chain links TRBV4-2 with TRBJ2-2, with TRBD2 matching over 13 bases. This CDR3 region has 16 residues. The V gene end was trimmed by 4 bases and the J gene end by 4 bases; junction bases not matched to a gene: 3. Germline CDR1 LGHNA, CDR2 YNFKEQ. The CDR3 region is CASSPGLAGVTGELFF. As DNA, the CDR3 is TGTGCCAGCAGCCCAGGACTAGCGGGGGTCACCGGGGAGCTGTTTTTT.

CDR3 protein: CASSLRGAYLLYF. The CDR3 DNA follows: TGTGCCAGCAGCCTTAGGGGGGCTTACCTCCTGTACTTC. The chain couples TRBV14 to TRBJ2-7; D is possibly TRBD1 or TRBD2 (6 bases each). The CDR3 runs 13 residues. Germline CDR1 SGHDN, CDR2 FVKESK. Trimming took 4 bases from V and 12 from J, leaving 19 bases between them.

This sequence joins TRBV11-2 and TRBJ1-2; D unclear. The CDR3 loop spans 13 amino acids. Trimming removed 4 bases from V and 4 bases from J, with 10 bases in between. Germline-derived CDR1 and CDR2 are SGHAT and FQNNGV. The CDR3 DNA sequence: TGTGCCAGCAGCTCTCACCTGGGCTATGGCTACACCTTC. Translation: CASSSHLGYGYTF.

In its sample, this clone was seen once. The rearrangement joins TRBV7-2 to TRBJ1-2, with a possible D match to TRBD1 (5 bases). CDR3 length: 15 amino acids. V dropped 5 bases and J dropped 1 base, with 14 bases sitting between them. CDR1 SGHTA and CDR2 FQGNSA come from the germline V gene. The CDR3 coding sequence is TGTGCCAGCAGCCCGCCGACAGCGCGTAACTATGGCTACACCTTC. The encoded protein is CASSPPTARNYGYTF. The whole variable domain, filled in from reference TRBV7-2 and TRBJ1-2, reads GAGVSQSPSNKVTEKGKDVELRCDPISGHTALYWYRQSLGQGLEFLIYFQGNSAPDKSGLPSDRFSAERTGGSVSTLTIQRTQQEDSAVYLCASSPPTARNYGYTFGSGTRLTVV.

V gene TRBV7-9 combines with J gene TRBJ2-7, with 10 bases aligning to TRBD1. The CDR3 runs to 11 residues. Germline-derived CDR1 and CDR2 are SEHNR and FQNEAQ (reference sequence). CDR3 nucleotides: TGTGCTGGGACAGGGGACTACGAGCAGTACTTC. Its protein is CAGTGDYEQYF.

The chain has TRBV19 and TRBJ2-7; D perhaps matches TRBD1 (6 bases). Trimming cost V 2 bases and J 0 bases, with 14 bases left between them. Germline values: CDR1 LNHDA, CDR2 SQIVND (reference sequence). The CDR3 has 16 residues. In DNA, the CDR3 is TGTGCCAGTAGTATAACGGCAGGGGAAGGCTCCTACGAGCAGTACTTC. Its protein is CASSITAGEGSYEQYF.

This rearrangement joins TRBV27 to TRBJ1-6; D perhaps matches TRBD1 (5 bases). V dropped 2 bases and J dropped 7 bases, with 9 bases sitting between them. The germline V gene has CDR1 MNHEY and CDR2 SMNVEV (reference sequence). The CDR3 consists of 14 residues. The DNA of the CDR3 is TGTGCCAGCAGTTTACAGGGCGAGAATTCACCCCTCCACTTT. Translated, it gives CASSLQGENSPLHF.

The chain employs TRBV4-2 and TRBJ2-1; 14 nucleotides align to TRBD2. Germline-derived CDR1 and CDR2 are LGHNA and YNFKEQ. The junction had 4 bases not matched to a gene; V was cut back by 5 bases and J by 10 bases. The CDR3 is 14 residues long. CDR3 in DNA: TGTGCCAGCAGCAGACTAGCGGGGGGGCGGGAGCAGTTCTTC. Translating gives CASSRLAGGREQFF.

The chain combines TRBV16 with TRBJ1-1; D gene unclear. Germline assignment: CDR1 KGHSY and CDR2 FQNENV. The CDR3 covers 11 residues. V was clipped by 3 bases and J by 4 bases, with 3 bases between them. The CDR3 coding sequence is TGTGCCAGCAGCCAGGGCACTGAAGCTTTCTTT. As protein: CASSQGTEAFF.

The chain links TRBV5-5 to TRBJ2-7; 7 nucleotides line up with TRBD1. The V and J ends lost 2 bases and 12 bases, in that order; junction bases with no gene match: 5. Germline V gives CDR1 SGHKS, CDR2 YYEKEE (reference sequence). This CDR3 is 11 amino acids long. CDR3 DNA sequence: TGTGCCAGCAGCTTTGGACAGGCAGCGTACTTC. Protein: CASSFGQAAYF.

The rearrangement links TRBV7-2 to TRBJ1-2; 12 nucleotides align to TRBD1. In germline, CDR1 is SGHTA, CDR2 FQGNSA. Unmatched junction bases numbered 5, after V lost 1 base and J lost 8 bases. CDR3 length: 15 residues. The CDR3, as DNA: TGTGCCAGCAGCTTAGTGACCGGGACAGGGGGCGGCTACACCTTC. Amino acid sequence: CASSLVTGTGGGYTF.

The chain combines TRBV4-3 with TRBJ1-4; no definite D call. Trimming took off 1 base at V and 4 bases at J, with 10 bases between the two ends. The CDR3 is 15 residues long. CDR1 is LGHNA and CDR2 is YSLEER in the germline V gene. CDR3 sequence: CASSQGARLNEKLFF. CDR3 sequence (DNA): TGCGCCAGCAGCCAAGGGGCACGTCTTAATGAAAAACTGTTTTTT.

V usage is TRBV2 and J usage is TRBJ1-5; D not certain. V lost 7 bases, J lost 5 bases, and 9 bases lay in between. The CDR3 is 12 residues long. The germline V gene has CDR1 SNHLY and CDR2 FYNNEI. This CDR3 is CASTDGDQPQHF. DNA for the CDR3: TGTGCCAGCACCGACGGGGATCAGCCCCAGCATTTT.

The chain links TRBV6-6 to TRBJ1-1; D not resolved. This CDR3 has 13 residues. Trimming stripped 2 bases from V and 0 bases from J, with 4 bases between. In germline, CDR1 is MNHNY, CDR2 SVGAGI (reference sequence). For the CDR3, the DNA is TGTGCCAGCAGTTACCCCTTGAACACTGAAGCTTTCTTT. Translation gives CASSYPLNTEAFF.

The chain employs TRBV10-2 and TRBJ2-1; 9 nucleotides align to TRBD2. V lost 7 bases and J lost 3; bases outside the gene matches: 4. The germline gives CDR1 WSHSY, CDR2 SAAADI. CDR3 length equals 14 residues. The CDR3 sequence is CASTGTSLYNEQFF. The CDR3 DNA follows: TGCGCCAGCACCGGGACTAGCCTCTACAATGAGCAGTTCTTC.

The chain recombines TRBV19 with TRBJ2-4; possible D gene TRBD1, 5 bases. Per the germline V gene, CDR1 is LNHDA and CDR2 is SQIVND (reference sequence). This CDR3 is built from 12 residues. Trimming removed 6 bases from V and 2 bases from J, with 5 bases in between. CDR3 amino acids: CASRGPKNIQYF. The CDR3 nucleotides are TGTGCCAGTAGGGGGCCCAAAAACATTCAGTACTTC.